The rows below give T cell receptor beta chains drawn from one sample of a study of T-cell reconstitution after alpha-beta-depleted transplantation in children. TCRdb redid the calling of the PCR reads with MiXCR, one entry per CDR3 protein. The sample includes approximately 240,000 distinct CDR3 sequences, about a tenth seen only once; the top ten take around 6.2%. The sample consisted of PBMCs from the stem cell graft donor, taken from the stem cell graft. The receptor set was obtained from a human donor who donated a stem cell graft to a child with acute lymphoblastic leukemia. CDR3s include the opening cysteine and the closing phenylalanine or tryptophan. D genes are given only for firm matches. Expanded clones are given a class, and other clones once, few, many or no size at all.

D gene: TRBD1; V gene: TRBV7-2; clone size: .; J gene: TRBJ2-7; CDR3 protein: CASSPGQGAEQYF; CDR3 DNA: TGTGCCAGCAGCCCAGGGCAGGGGGCCGAGCAGTACTTC
D gene: .; V gene: TRBV5-1; clone size: few; J gene: TRBJ2-3; CDR3 protein: CASSLGPSFGQYF; CDR3 DNA: TGCGCCAGCAGCTTGGGCCCGTCGTTTGGGCAGTATTTT
D gene: .; V gene: TRBV20-1; clone size: many; J gene: TRBJ2-1; CDR3 protein: CSARDTTGISIIPNEQFF; CDR3 DNA: TGCAGTGCTAGAGACACGACGGGGATTAGTATAATACCGAATGAGCAGTTCTTC
D gene: .; V gene: TRBV20-1; clone size: many; J gene: TRBJ2-2; CDR3 protein: CSARGPGTLTTGELFF; CDR3 DNA: TGCAGTGCTAGAGGTCCCGGGACCCTAACTACCGGGGAGCTGTTTTTT
D gene: .; V gene: TRBV6-1; clone size: few; J gene: TRBJ1-1; CDR3 protein: CASSEDRRLNTEAFF; CDR3 DNA: TGTGCCAGCAGTGAAGATCGCAGACTGAACACTGAAGCTTTCTTT
D gene: TRBD1; V gene: TRBV6-1; clone size: .; J gene: TRBJ2-7; CDR3 protein: CASRSPPGQGDHEQYF; CDR3 DNA: TGTGCCAGCAGGTCTCCTCCGGGACAGGGCGACCACGAGCAGTACTTC
D gene: TRBD2; V gene: TRBV4-2; clone size: .; J gene: TRBJ2-1; CDR3 protein: CASSQDEASGHNEQFF; CDR3 DNA: TGTGCCAGCAGCCAAGATGAGGCTAGCGGTCACAATGAGCAGTTCTTC
D gene: TRBD1; V gene: TRBV12-3/TRBV12-4; clone size: few; J gene: TRBJ1-1; CDR3 protein: CATNSDQGVGGSTEAFF; CDR3 DNA: TGTGCCACCAACTCCGATCAGGGGGTGGGGGGATCCACTGAAGCTTTCTTT
D gene: TRBD2; V gene: TRBV5-1; clone size: many; J gene: TRBJ2-1; CDR3 protein: CASSLVEQRGDNEQFF; CDR3 DNA: TGCGCCAGCAGCTTGGTTGAACAGCGGGGAGACAATGAGCAGTTCTTC
D gene: .; V gene: TRBV19; clone size: .; J gene: TRBJ2-1; CDR3 protein: CASSIGGILYNEQFF; CDR3 DNA: TGTGCCAGTAGTATAGGGGGGATTCTTTACAATGAGCAGTTCTTC
D gene: .; V gene: TRBV3-1; clone size: few; J gene: TRBJ2-7; CDR3 protein: CASSQENGHTYEQYF; CDR3 DNA: TGTGCCAGCAGCCAAGAAAACGGACATACCTACGAGCAGTACTTC
D gene: TRBD1; V gene: TRBV7-9; clone size: .; J gene: TRBJ2-7; CDR3 protein: CASNYGTANVQYF; CDR3 DNA: TGTGCCAGCAATTACGGGACAGCAAATGTGCAGTACTTC
D gene: .; V gene: TRBV6-2/TRBV6-3; clone size: .; J gene: TRBJ1-1; CDR3 protein: CASSWVQGRAEAFF; CDR3 DNA: TGTGCCAGCAGTTGGGTGCAGGGAAGGGCTGAAGCTTTCTTT
D gene: .; V gene: TRBV29-1; clone size: .; J gene: TRBJ2-7; CDR3 protein: CSVDLGLHEQYF; CDR3 DNA: TGCAGCGTTGATTTGGGTCTCCACGAGCAGTACTTC
D gene: .; V gene: TRBV4-2; clone size: few; J gene: TRBJ2-1; CDR3 protein: CASSQDRLATYNEQFF; CDR3 DNA: TGTGCCAGCAGCCAAGATCGTCTAGCGACCTACAATGAGCAGTTCTTC
D gene: .; V gene: TRBV11-2; clone size: .; J gene: TRBJ1-4; CDR3 protein: CASSLWGGGEKLFF; CDR3 DNA: TGTGCCAGCAGCTTATGGGGTGGAGGTGAAAAACTGTTTTTT
D gene: TRBD1; V gene: TRBV12-3/TRBV12-4; clone size: .; J gene: TRBJ2-5; CDR3 protein: CASSPRRTGPKETQYF; CDR3 DNA: TGTGCCAGCAGTCCCCGACGGACAGGGCCGAAGGAGACCCAGTACTTC
D gene: TRBD2; V gene: TRBV12-3/TRBV12-4; clone size: .; J gene: TRBJ2-1; CDR3 protein: CANSRTSGGVFGEQFF; CDR3 DNA: TGTGCCAACAGTCGAACTAGCGGGGGGGTTTTTGGTGAGCAGTTCTTC
D gene: .; V gene: TRBV4-2; clone size: .; J gene: TRBJ2-6; CDR3 protein: CASSQNRVSGANVLTF; CDR3 DNA: TGTGCCAGCAGCCAAAACAGGGTTTCTGGGGCCAACGTCCTGACTTTC
D gene: .; V gene: TRBV4-2; clone size: .; J gene: TRBJ2-3; CDR3 protein: CASSQIWQSSTDTQYF; CDR3 DNA: TGTGCCAGCAGCCAGATTTGGCAGTCTAGCACAGATACGCAGTATTTT
D gene: TRBD2; V gene: TRBV3-1; clone size: few; J gene: TRBJ2-7; CDR3 protein: CASSQVGGGSYEQYF; CDR3 DNA: TGTGCCAGCAGCCAAGTTGGCGGGGGCTCCTACGAGCAGTACTTC
D gene: .; V gene: TRBV6-5; clone size: many; J gene: TRBJ1-3; CDR3 protein: CASSPSGPAAGNTIYF; CDR3 DNA: TGTGCCAGCAGCCCCTCGGGACCCGCTGCGGGAAACACCATATATTTT
D gene: .; V gene: TRBV4-1; clone size: .; J gene: TRBJ2-7; CDR3 protein: CASSQEDSTYEQYF; CDR3 DNA: TGCGCCAGCAGCCAAGAGGACAGTACCTACGAGCAGTACTTC
D gene: TRBD1; V gene: TRBV27; clone size: .; J gene: TRBJ1-2; CDR3 protein: CASSPFPPGTGKFNYGYTF; CDR3 DNA: TGTGCCAGCAGTCCCTTCCCTCCCGGGACAGGAAAGTTTAACTATGGCTACACCTTC
D gene: TRBD2; V gene: TRBV12-3/TRBV12-4; clone size: many; J gene: TRBJ2-2; CDR3 protein: CASSLRLAGGTGELFF; CDR3 DNA: TGTGCCAGCAGTCTCCGACTAGCGGGGGGAACCGGGGAGCTGTTTTTT
D gene: .; V gene: TRBV2; clone size: many; J gene: TRBJ1-1; CDR3 protein: CASSESTARAKAFF; CDR3 DNA: TGTGCCAGCAGTGAATCAACGGCCAGGGCAAAAGCTTTCTTT
D gene: .; V gene: TRBV3-1; clone size: .; J gene: TRBJ1-4; CDR3 protein: CASSQDSGRNEKLFF; CDR3 DNA: TGTGCCAGCAGCCAAGATAGCGGTCGTAATGAAAAACTGTTTTTT
D gene: .; V gene: TRBV5-1; clone size: many; J gene: TRBJ2-7; CDR3 protein: CASSVRPVDYEQYF; CDR3 DNA: TGCGCCAGCAGCGTTCGGCCCGTGGACTACGAGCAGTACTTC
D gene: .; V gene: TRBV7-9; clone size: .; J gene: TRBJ2-5; CDR3 protein: CASSLTGLPETQYF; CDR3 DNA: TGTGCCAGCAGCTTAACAGGGCTCCCAGAGACCCAGTACTTC
D gene: TRBD1; V gene: TRBV15; clone size: .; J gene: TRBJ1-1; CDR3 protein: CATSRAGTGYRYTEAFF; CDR3 DNA: TGTGCCACCAGCAGGGCCGGGACAGGGTATCGGTACACTGAAGCTTTCTTT
D gene: TRBD1; V gene: TRBV10-2; clone size: .; J gene: TRBJ1-2; CDR3 protein: CASTMTGGGYGYTF; CDR3 DNA: TGCGCCAGCACGATGACAGGGGGCGGCTATGGCTACACCTTC
D gene: TRBD1; V gene: TRBV20-1; clone size: many; J gene: TRBJ1-1; CDR3 protein: CSAIRQGANTEAFF; CDR3 DNA: TGCAGTGCTATCCGGCAGGGGGCGAACACTGAAGCTTTCTTT
D gene: TRBD2; V gene: TRBV5-1; clone size: many; J gene: TRBJ2-5; CDR3 protein: CASSYRTSGVQTQYF; CDR3 DNA: TGCGCCAGCAGCTACCGGACTAGCGGGGTGCAGACCCAGTACTTC
D gene: .; V gene: TRBV4-1; clone size: .; J gene: TRBJ2-3; CDR3 protein: CASSQGTLPSTDTQYF; CDR3 DNA: TGCGCCAGCAGCCAAGGGACTCTCCCTAGCACAGATACGCAGTATTTT
D gene: TRBD1; V gene: TRBV27; clone size: .; J gene: TRBJ1-2; CDR3 protein: CASSSTPTGYYGYTF; CDR3 DNA: TGTGCCAGCAGTTCGACCCCGACAGGGTACTATGGCTACACCTTC
D gene: TRBD1; V gene: TRBV29-1; clone size: many; J gene: TRBJ1-2; CDR3 protein: CSVVHKGGTGTGYGYTF; CDR3 DNA: TGCAGCGTCGTCCACAAGGGCGGAACAGGGACAGGCTATGGCTACACCTTC
D gene: TRBD1; V gene: TRBV5-5; clone size: .; J gene: TRBJ2-2; CDR3 protein: CASSSGTGPSTGELFF; CDR3 DNA: TGTGCCAGCAGCTCGGGGACAGGGCCCAGCACCGGGGAGCTGTTTTTT
D gene: .; V gene: TRBV12-3/TRBV12-4; clone size: many; J gene: TRBJ2-1; CDR3 protein: CASSLGGASSNEQFF; CDR3 DNA: TGTGCCAGCAGTTTGGGGGGGGCCTCTTCAAATGAGCAGTTCTTC
D gene: .; V gene: TRBV29-1; clone size: .; J gene: TRBJ1-1; CDR3 protein: CSVEAPGNTEAFF; CDR3 DNA: TGCAGCGTTGAGGCTCCTGGGAACACTGAAGCTTTCTTT
D gene: TRBD2; V gene: TRBV12-3/TRBV12-4; clone size: many; J gene: TRBJ2-1; CDR3 protein: CASRPRLAGGYTNEQFF; CDR3 DNA: TGTGCCAGCAGACCTCGACTAGCGGGGGGATATACAAATGAGCAGTTCTTC
D gene: .; V gene: TRBV7-9; clone size: many; J gene: TRBJ2-3; CDR3 protein: CASSLWTVDTQYF; CDR3 DNA: TGTGCCAGCAGCCTCTGGACGGTAGATACGCAGTATTTT
D gene: .; V gene: TRBV28; clone size: few; J gene: TRBJ1-1; CDR3 protein: CASRGPGSEGTEAFF; CDR3 DNA: TGTGCCAGCAGAGGGCCGGGATCGGAGGGCACTGAAGCTTTCTTT
D gene: .; V gene: TRBV7-9; clone size: many; J gene: TRBJ1-2; CDR3 protein: CASSHGQNYGYTF; CDR3 DNA: TGTGCCAGCAGCCACGGACAGAACTATGGCTACACCTTC
D gene: .; V gene: TRBV11-2; clone size: many; J gene: TRBJ1-1; CDR3 protein: CASSLELMVAGDTEAFF; CDR3 DNA: TGTGCCAGCAGCTTAGAGTTAATGGTGGCAGGGGACACTGAAGCTTTCTTT
D gene: .; V gene: TRBV5-1; clone size: many; J gene: TRBJ2-3; CDR3 protein: CASSLVLGGPGDTQYF; CDR3 DNA: TGCGCCAGCAGCTTGGTCCTCGGGGGGCCGGGAGATACGCAGTATTTT
D gene: .; V gene: TRBV5-1; clone size: .; J gene: TRBJ2-7; CDR3 protein: CASSYEQYF; CDR3 DNA: TGCGCCAGTTCCTACGAGCAGTACTTC